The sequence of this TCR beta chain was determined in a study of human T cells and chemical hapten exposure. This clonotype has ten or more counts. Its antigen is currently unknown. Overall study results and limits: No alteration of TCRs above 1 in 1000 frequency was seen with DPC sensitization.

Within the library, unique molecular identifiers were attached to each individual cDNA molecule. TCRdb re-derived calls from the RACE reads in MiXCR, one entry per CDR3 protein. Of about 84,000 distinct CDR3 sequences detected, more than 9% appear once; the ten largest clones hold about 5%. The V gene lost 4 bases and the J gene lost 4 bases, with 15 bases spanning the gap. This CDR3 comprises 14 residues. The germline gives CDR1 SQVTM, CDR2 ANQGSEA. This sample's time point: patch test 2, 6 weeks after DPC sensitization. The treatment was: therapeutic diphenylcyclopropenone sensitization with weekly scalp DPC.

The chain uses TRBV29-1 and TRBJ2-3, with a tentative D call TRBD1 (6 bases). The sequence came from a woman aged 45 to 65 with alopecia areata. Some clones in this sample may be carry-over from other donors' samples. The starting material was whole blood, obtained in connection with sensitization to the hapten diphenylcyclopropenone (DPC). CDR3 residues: CSVVLDRGPDTQYF. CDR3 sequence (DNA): TGCAGCGTTGTTTTGGACAGAGGCCCAGATACGCAGTATTTT.